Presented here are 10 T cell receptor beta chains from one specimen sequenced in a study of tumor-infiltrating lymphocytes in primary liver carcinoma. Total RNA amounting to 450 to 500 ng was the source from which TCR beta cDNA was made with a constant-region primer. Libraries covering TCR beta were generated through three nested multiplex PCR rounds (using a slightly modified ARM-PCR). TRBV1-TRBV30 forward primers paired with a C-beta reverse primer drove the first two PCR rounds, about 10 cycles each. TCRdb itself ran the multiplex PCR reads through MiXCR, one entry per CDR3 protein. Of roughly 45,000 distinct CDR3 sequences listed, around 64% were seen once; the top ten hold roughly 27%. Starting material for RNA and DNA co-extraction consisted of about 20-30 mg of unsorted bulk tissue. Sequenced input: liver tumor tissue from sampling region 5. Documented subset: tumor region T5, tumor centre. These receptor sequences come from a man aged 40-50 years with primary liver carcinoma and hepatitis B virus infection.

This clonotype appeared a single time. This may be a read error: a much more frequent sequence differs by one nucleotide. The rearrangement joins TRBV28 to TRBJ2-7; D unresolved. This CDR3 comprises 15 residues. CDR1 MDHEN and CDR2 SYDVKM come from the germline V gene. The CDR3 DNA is TGTGTCAGCAGTTTTATCCTGCAGGCCAGCTACGAGCAGTACTTC. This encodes CVSSFILQASYEQYF.

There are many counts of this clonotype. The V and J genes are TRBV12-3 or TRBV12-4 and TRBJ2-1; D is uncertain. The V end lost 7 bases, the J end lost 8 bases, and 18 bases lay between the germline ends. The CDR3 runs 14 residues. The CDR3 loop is CASTPRVEIHEQFF. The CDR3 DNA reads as TGTGCCAGCACTCCTAGAGTCGAGATCCATGAGCAGTTCTTC.

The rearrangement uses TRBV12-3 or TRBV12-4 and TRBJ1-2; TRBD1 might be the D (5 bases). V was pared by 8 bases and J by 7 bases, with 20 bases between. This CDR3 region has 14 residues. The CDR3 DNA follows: TGTGCCAGCTGTTCCACAGTGTACGGGGGTGGCTACACCTTC. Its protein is CASCSTVYGGGYTF.

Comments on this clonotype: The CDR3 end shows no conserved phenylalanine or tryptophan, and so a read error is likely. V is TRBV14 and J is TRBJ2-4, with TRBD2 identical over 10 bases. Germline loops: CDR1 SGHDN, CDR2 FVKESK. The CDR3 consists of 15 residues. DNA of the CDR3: TGTGCCTGCAGCCAGACCGGGACTAGCGATCTCATTCAGTACTCC. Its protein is CACSQTGTSDLIQYS.

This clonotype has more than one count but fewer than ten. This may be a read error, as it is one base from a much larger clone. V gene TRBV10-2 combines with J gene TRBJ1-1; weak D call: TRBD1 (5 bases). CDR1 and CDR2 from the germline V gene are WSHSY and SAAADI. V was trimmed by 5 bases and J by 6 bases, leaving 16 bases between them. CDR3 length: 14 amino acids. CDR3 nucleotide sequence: TGCGCCAGCAGTTCTGGTTGGAGGGACGCTGAAGCTTTCTTT. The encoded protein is CASSSGWRDAEAFF.

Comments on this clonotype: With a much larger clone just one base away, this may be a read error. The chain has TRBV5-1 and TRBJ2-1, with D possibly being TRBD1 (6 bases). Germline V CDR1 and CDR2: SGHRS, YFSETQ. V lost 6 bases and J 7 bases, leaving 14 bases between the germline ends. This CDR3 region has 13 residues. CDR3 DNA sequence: TGCGCCAGCATCCCCAATACAGGGAATGAGCAGTTCTTC. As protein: CASIPNTGNEQFF.

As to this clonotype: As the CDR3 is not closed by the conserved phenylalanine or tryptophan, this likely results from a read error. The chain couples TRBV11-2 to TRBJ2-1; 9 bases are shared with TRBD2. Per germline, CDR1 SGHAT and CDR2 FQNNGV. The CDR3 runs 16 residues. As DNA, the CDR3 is TGTGCCGGCAGCTCGCGCCGCAGCGGGAGGATCTACGAGCAGTTCCTC. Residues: CAGSSRRSGRIYEQFL.

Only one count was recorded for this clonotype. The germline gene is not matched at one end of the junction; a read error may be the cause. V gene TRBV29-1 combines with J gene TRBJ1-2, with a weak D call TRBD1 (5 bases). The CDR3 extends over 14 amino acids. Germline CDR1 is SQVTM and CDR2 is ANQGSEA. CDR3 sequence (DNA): TGCGGCGTTGCACTCCCCGGACAAGCCTATGGCTACACCTTC. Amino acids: CGVALPGQAYGYTF.

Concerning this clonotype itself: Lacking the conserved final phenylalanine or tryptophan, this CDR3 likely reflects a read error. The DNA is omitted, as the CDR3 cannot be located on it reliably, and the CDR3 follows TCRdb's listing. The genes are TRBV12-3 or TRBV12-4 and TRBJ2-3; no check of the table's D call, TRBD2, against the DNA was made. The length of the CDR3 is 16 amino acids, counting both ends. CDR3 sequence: CASSSGLKGGADTHYI.

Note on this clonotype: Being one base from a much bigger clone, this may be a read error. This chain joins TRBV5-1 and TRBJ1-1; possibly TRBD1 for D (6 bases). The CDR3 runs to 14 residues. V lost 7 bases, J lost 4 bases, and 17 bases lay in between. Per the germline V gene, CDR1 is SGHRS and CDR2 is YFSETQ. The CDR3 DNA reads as TGCGCCAGCCGTATATGGACAGCTGGCACTGAAGCTTTCTTT. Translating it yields CASRIWTAGTEAFF.